The present T cell receptor (beta chain) was sequenced within a study of blood T cell repertoires in COVID-19. Overall study: The United States, Italy and Spain provided the acute and convalescent COVID-19 samples. T cells, B-cell-depleted T cells, or PBMCs provided the cDNA or gDNA that served as material.

Original handling: Nucleated cell number was recorded as an estimate derived from reference gene primer amplification. Profiled with immunoSEQ multiplex PCR; TCRdb holds only in-frame clones, not every one. Clonal size and the V and J genes are those of that table, whereas D and trimming came from the DNA. The top ten clones hold about 4% of a sample with roughly 150,000 clones, under 80% of them seen once. Germline assignment: CDR1 LGHDT and CDR2 YNNKEL (reference sequence). The ends were cut back, 8 bases at V and 8 bases at J, with 12 bases in the middle. The CDR3 is made up of 12 amino acids. The origin of this receptor is a man aged 55 to 70 with acute or convalescent COVID-19. The chain has TRBV3-1 (or the pseudogene TRBV3-2) and TRBJ1-4, with a tentative D call TRBD1 (5 bases). Material: peripheral blood. CDR3 protein: CASGGGGEKLFF. The CDR3 DNA is TGTGCCAGCGGTGGGGGGGGAGAAAAACTGTTTTTT.